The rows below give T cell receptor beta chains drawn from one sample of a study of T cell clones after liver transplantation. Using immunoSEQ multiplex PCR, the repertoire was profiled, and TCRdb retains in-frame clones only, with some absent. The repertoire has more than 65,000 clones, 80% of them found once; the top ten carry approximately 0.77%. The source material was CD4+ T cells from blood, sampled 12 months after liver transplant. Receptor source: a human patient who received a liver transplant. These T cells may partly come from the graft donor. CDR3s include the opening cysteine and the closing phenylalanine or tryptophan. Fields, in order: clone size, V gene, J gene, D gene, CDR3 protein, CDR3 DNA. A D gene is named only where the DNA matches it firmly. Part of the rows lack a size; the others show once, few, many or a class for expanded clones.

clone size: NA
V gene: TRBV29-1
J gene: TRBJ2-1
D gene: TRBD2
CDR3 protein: CSVSAGRAREQFF
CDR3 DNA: TGCAGCGTCAGCGCGGGGAGGGCCAGGGAGCAGTTCTTC

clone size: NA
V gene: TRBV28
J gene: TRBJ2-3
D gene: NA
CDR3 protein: CASSLSALEPQYF
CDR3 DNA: TGTGCCAGCAGTTTATCAGCCCTAGAACCGCAGTATTTT

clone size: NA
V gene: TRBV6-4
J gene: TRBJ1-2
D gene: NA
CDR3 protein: CASSDSATGLYGYTF
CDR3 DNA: TGTGCCAGCAGTGACTCAGCCACAGGGTTGTATGGCTACACCTTC

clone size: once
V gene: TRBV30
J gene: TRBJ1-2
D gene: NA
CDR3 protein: CAWSVWGGYTF
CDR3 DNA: TGTGCCTGGAGTGTCTGGGGTGGCTACACCTTC

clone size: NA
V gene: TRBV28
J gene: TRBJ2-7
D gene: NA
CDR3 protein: CASGSPRSSRKRGEQYF
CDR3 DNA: TGTGCCAGCGGGTCCCCCAGGTCCTCCCGCAAAAGGGGCGAGCAGTACTTC

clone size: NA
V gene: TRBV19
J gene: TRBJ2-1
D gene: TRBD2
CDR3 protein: CASSLVPGLAGGPSNEQFF
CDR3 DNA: TGTGCCAGTAGCCTCGTACCGGGACTAGCGGGAGGGCCGAGCAATGAGCAGTTCTTC

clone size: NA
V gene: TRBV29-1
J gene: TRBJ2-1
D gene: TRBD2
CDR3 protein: CSVGGTSGRMDEQFF
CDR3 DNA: TGCAGCGTTGGGGGGACTAGCGGGAGGATGGATGAGCAGTTCTTC

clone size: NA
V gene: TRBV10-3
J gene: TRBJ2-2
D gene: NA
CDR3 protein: CAIRTASNTGELFF
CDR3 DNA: TGTGCCATTCGGACAGCCTCTAACACCGGGGAGCTGTTTTTT

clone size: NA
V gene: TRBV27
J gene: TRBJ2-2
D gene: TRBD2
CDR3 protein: CAAAGLAENTGELFF
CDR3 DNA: TGTGCCGCCGCCGGACTAGCAGAAAACACCGGGGAGCTGTTTTTT

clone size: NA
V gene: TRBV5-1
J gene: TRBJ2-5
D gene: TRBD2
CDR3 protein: CASSLGTSGILETQYF
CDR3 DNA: TGCGCCAGCAGCTTGGGTACTAGCGGGATTTTGGAGACCCAGTACTTC

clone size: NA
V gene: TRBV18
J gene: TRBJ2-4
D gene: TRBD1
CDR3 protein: CASSPGQGVKNIQYF
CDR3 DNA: TGTGCCAGCTCACCTGGACAGGGGGTCAAAAACATTCAGTACTTC

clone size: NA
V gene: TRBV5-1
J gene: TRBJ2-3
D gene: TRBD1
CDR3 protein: CASSPSGTGYADTQYF
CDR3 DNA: TGCGCCAGCAGTCCTTCCGGGACAGGGTACGCAGATACGCAGTATTTT

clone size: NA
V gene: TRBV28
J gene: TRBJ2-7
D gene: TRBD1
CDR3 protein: CASIPSGQGVNRDEQYF
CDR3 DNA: TGTGCCAGCATCCCCTCGGGACAGGGGGTTAACAGGGACGAGCAGTACTTC

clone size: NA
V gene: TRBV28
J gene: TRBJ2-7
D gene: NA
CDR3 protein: CASSQDGYEQYF
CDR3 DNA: TGTGCCAGCAGTCAGGACGGTTACGAGCAGTACTTC

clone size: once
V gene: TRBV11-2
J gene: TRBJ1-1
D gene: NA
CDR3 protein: CASSLGALNTEAFF
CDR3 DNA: TGTGCCAGCAGCTTAGGGGCCTTGAACACTGAAGCTTTCTTT

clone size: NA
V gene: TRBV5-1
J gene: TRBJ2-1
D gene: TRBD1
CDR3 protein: CASSLVTTGGSSEQFF
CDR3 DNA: TGCGCCAGCAGCTTGGTAACCACAGGGGGGTCATCTGAGCAGTTCTTC

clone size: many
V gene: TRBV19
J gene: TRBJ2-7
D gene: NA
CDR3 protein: CASSTHSASSEQYF
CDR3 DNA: TGTGCCAGTAGTACACACAGCGCTTCTAGCGAGCAGTACTTC

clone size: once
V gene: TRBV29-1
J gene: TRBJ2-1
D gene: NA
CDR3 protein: CSVDRVWSEQFF
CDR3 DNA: TGCAGCGTTGATCGAGTCTGGAGTGAGCAGTTCTTC

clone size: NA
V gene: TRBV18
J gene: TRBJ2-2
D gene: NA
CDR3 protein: CASSPDIPTVNTGELFF
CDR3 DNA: TGTGCCAGCTCACCAGACATACCGACTGTCAACACCGGGGAGCTGTTTTTT

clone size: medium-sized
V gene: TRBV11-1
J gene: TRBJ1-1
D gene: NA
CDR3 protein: CASSLGRMNAFF
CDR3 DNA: TGTGCCAGCAGCTTAGGTCGAATGAATGCTTTCTTT

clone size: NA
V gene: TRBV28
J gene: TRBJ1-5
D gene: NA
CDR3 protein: CASMAYSNQPQHF
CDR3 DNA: TGTGCCAGCATGGCGTATAGCAATCAGCCCCAGCATTTT

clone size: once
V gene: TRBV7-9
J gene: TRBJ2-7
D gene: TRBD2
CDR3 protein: CASSLGSSGRSRSYEQYF
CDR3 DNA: TGTGCCAGCAGCTTAGGGTCTAGCGGGAGGAGTAGGTCCTACGAGCAGTACTTC

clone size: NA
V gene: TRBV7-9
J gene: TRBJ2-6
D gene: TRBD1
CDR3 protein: CASSHDRAGANVLTF
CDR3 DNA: TGTGCCAGCAGCCACGACAGGGCTGGGGCCAACGTCCTGACTTTC

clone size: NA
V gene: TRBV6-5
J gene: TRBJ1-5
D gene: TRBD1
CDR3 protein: CASSLGTGYQPQHF
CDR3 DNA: TGTGCCAGCAGTCTCGGGACAGGCTATCAGCCCCAGCATTTT

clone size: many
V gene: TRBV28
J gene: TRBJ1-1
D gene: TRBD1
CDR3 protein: CASSSTGWNTEAFF
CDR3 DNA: TGTGCCAGCAGTTCGACAGGGTGGAACACTGAAGCTTTCTTT

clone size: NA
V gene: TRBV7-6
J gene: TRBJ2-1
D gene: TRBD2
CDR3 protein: CASSVVLAGTAEQFF
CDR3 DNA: TGTGCCAGCAGTGTAGTACTAGCGGGAACGGCTGAGCAGTTCTTC

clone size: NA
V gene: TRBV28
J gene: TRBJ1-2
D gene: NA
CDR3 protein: CASSWGNGNYGYTF
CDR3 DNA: TGTGCCAGCAGCTGGGGAAATGGCAACTATGGCTACACCTTC

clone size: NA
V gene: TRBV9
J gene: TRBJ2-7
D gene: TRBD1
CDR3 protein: CASNPEGDSSYEQYF
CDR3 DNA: TGTGCCAGCAACCCCGAGGGGGACAGTTCCTACGAGCAGTACTTC

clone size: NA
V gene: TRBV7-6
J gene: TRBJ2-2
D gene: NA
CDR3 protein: CASSPLTSGGGELFF
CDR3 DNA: TGTGCCAGCAGCCCCCTGACTAGTGGGGGCGGGGAGCTGTTTTTT

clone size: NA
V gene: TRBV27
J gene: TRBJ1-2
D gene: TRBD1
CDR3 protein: CASSPPRGVGEGPNYGYTF
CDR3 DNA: TGTGCCAGCAGTCCACCCAGGGGGGTGGGGGAGGGCCCTAACTATGGCTACACCTTC

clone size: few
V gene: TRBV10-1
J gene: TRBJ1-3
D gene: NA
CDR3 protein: CASSEYRGNTIYF
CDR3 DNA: TGCGCCAGCAGTGAGTACCGAGGAAACACCATATATTTT

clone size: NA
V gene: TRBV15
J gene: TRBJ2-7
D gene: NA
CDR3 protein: CATSRDRGTLPYEQYF
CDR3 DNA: TGTGCCACCAGCAGAGATAGGGGTACCTTACCCTACGAGCAGTACTTC

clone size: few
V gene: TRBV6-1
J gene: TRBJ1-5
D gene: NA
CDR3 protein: CASSVLGAGYSNQPQHF
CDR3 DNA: TGTGCCAGCAGTGTGCTGGGGGCGGGTTATAGCAATCAGCCCCAGCATTTT

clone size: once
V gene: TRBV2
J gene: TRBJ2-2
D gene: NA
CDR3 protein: CASSDRVGELFF
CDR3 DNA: TGTGCCAGCAGTGACAGGGTTGGGGAGCTGTTTTTT

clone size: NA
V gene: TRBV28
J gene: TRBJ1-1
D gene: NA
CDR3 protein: CASSPTSGSRDTEAFF
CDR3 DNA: TGTGCCAGCAGCCCTACTTCAGGGTCGAGGGACACTGAAGCTTTCTTT